The 15 T cell receptor beta chains reported below all come from one sample, sequenced in a study of blood T cell repertoires in COVID-19. The table came from immunoSEQ multiplex PCR; TCRdb's copy has only in-frame clones and leaves some out. The profile shows about 160,000 clones, approximately 81% of them singletons. The sequencing sample was made of peripheral blood. The receptors shown here come from a woman between 55 and 75 years old with COVID-19, enrolled during active disease.

As for this clone: One junction end disagrees with the germline gene, perhaps due to a read error. The chain combines TRBV7-7 with TRBJ2-1; TRBD2 matches at 9 bases. The CDR3 is 16 residues long. CDR1 and CDR2 from the germline V gene are SSHAT and FNYEAQ (reference sequence). The CDR3 sequence is CASSSLAGSSYNEQFF. The CDR3 DNA reads as TGTGCTAGCAGCTCCCTAGCGGGAAGCTCCTACAATGAGCAGTTCTTC.

By share of the sample, this clone is medium-sized. The V gene is TRBV12-3 or TRBV12-4, the J gene TRBJ1-2; D uncertain. The CDR3 is made up of 12 amino acids. V was cut by 0 bases and J by 4 bases, with 3 bases left in between. The CDR3 DNA follows: TGTGCCAGCAGTTTAGCGGCCTATGGCTACACCTTC. It is translated as CASSLAAYGYTF.

The chain recombines TRBV5-8 with TRBJ1-6; D unclear. Germline loops: CDR1 SGHTS, CDR2 YDEGEE. The germline V and J ends were trimmed by 0 bases and 3 bases, with 10 bases remaining between them. The CDR3 length is 16 residues. CDR3 protein: CASSLVAGFYNSPLHF. CDR3 bases: TGTGCCAGCAGCTTGGTTGCGGGTTTCTATAATTCACCCCTCCACTTT.

CDR3 sequence reads: CASSKFRNTEAFF. CDR3 nucleotide sequence: TGCGCCAGCAGTAAGTTCAGGAACACTGAAGCTTTCTTT. This chain uses TRBV10-2 with TRBJ1-1; D is unresolved. The ends were cut back, 5 bases at V and 1 base at J, with 8 bases in the middle. The CDR3 runs 13 residues. The germline V gene has CDR1 WSHSY and CDR2 SAAADI.

This chain connects TRBV7-9 to TRBJ2-4; perhaps TRBD1 as D (5 bases). The germline V gene encodes CDR1 SEHNR and CDR2 FQNEAQ (reference sequence). The germline V and J ends were trimmed by 3 bases and 0 bases, with 9 bases remaining between them. This CDR3 comprises 15 residues. The DNA for the CDR3 is TGTGCCAGCAGCTTCGACAGACTAGCCAAAAACATTCAGTACTTC. This codes for CASSFDRLAKNIQYF.

This clone was seen a single time. This sequence joins TRBV30 and TRBJ1-5, with TRBD1 matching 9 bases. The junction had 7 bases not matched to a gene; V was cut back by 1 base and J by 9 bases. The germline V gene has CDR1 GTSNPN and CDR2 SVGIG (reference sequence). This CDR3 is built from 14 residues. This chain's CDR3 is CAWSETGGLGPQHF. DNA of the CDR3: TGTGCCTGGAGTGAGACAGGGGGTCTTGGGCCCCAGCATTTT.

This sequence joins TRBV25-1 and TRBJ2-7; D is unclear. The CDR3 is made up of 11 amino acids. Germline lookup yields CDR1 MGHDK and CDR2 SYGVNS. V was cut by 4 bases and J by 3 bases, with 4 bases left in between. This CDR3 reads CASSAIYEQYF. The CDR3, as DNA: TGTGCCAGCAGTGCAATCTACGAGCAGTACTTC.

The V and J genes are TRBV4-1 and TRBJ1-2; maybe TRBD1 (5 bases). Germline CDR1 is MGHRA and CDR2 is YSYEKL. The CDR3 has 14 residues. Trimming left V 1 base short and J 2 bases short, with 8 bases between. The CDR3 loop is CASSQVAGNYGYTF. CDR3 in DNA: TGCGCCAGCAGCCAAGTGGCAGGGAACTATGGCTACACCTTC.

V gene TRBV14 combines with J gene TRBJ1-4, with TRBD1 matching over 12 bases. The length of the CDR3 is 18 residues. Looked up from germline, CDR1 is SGHDN and CDR2 is FVKESK. Trimming removed 1 base from V and 2 bases from J; junction bases left unmatched: 5. The CDR3 DNA is TGTGCCAGCAGCCAAGGCCGGGACAGGGGGCGCACTAATGAAAAACTGTTTTTT. Translating it yields CASSQGRDRGRTNEKLFF.

The chain carries TRBV2 and TRBJ1-5, with 9 bases that match TRBD1. The CDR3 is 15 residues long. J lost 3 bases, V lost 4 bases, and 4 bases had no gene match. Germline CDR1 reads SNHLY; CDR2 reads FYNNEI. CDR3 sequence: CASSVGQGNNQPQHF. Here the CDR3 DNA reads TGTGCCAGCAGTGTGGGACAGGGAAACAATCAGCCCCAGCATTTT.

The chain is built from TRBV20-1 and TRBJ1-2; 7 positions match TRBD1. Per germline, CDR1 DFQATT and CDR2 SNEGSKA (reference sequence). Germline trimming cut 5 bases from V and 8 bases from J; bases unmatched to any gene: 5. The CDR3 length is 11 residues. The CDR3 DNA follows: TGCAGTGCTCAAGACAGGGTCGGCTACACCTTC. Translation gives CSAQDRVGYTF.

CDR3 amino acids: CSARGHLDTEAFF. The CDR3 region has the DNA TGCAGCGCCCGGGGACACCTAGACACTGAAGCTTTCTTT. This chain links TRBV29-1 with TRBJ1-1, with a weak D call TRBD1 (6 bases). CDR1 and CDR2 from the germline V gene are SQVTM and ANQGSEA. This CDR3 is 13 amino acids long. V was shortened by 7 bases and J by 3 bases, with 15 bases between the two germline ends.

This chain links TRBV6-4 with TRBJ2-6, with D maybe TRBD2 (6 bases). CDR3 size: 16 residues. Trimming took 3 bases from V and 0 from J, leaving 9 bases between them. Per the germline V gene, CDR1 is MRHNA and CDR2 is SNTAGT. The CDR3 reads CASSERRGSGANVLTF. The CDR3, as DNA: TGTGCCAGCAGTGAGAGGAGGGGCTCTGGGGCCAACGTCCTGACTTTC.

V is TRBV19 and J is TRBJ2-3; D gene ambiguous. V lost 4 bases to trimming and J lost 6 bases, with 11 bases between them. Germline loops: CDR1 LNHDA, CDR2 SQIVND (reference sequence). The CDR3 has 13 amino acids. CDR3 loop: CASSRARRDTQYF. In DNA, the CDR3 is TGTGCCAGTAGTAGGGCCCGCAGGGATACGCAGTATTTT.

The chain recombines TRBV11-2 with TRBJ2-1, with 10 bases fitting TRBD2. Germline V gene data show CDR1 as SGHAT and CDR2 as FQNNGV. Trimming took 1 base from V and 7 from J; bases not matched to a gene: 4. The CDR3 consists of 15 residues. The CDR3 loop reads CASSLASGSRNEQFF. In nucleotides, the CDR3 is TGTGCCAGCAGCTTAGCTAGCGGGAGTAGAAATGAGCAGTTCTTC.